The subject of this entry is one T cell receptor (beta chain). After removal of 1 base from V and 4 bases from J, the junction contained 6 bases not matched to a gene. Germline loops: CDR1 MGHRA, CDR2 YSYEKL. The CDR3 contains 16 residues. TCRdb's table, derived via immunoSEQ multiplex PCR, lists solely in-frame clones and lacks some. Of 25,000 to 30,000 clones detected, 75% to 85% appear once; the ten largest clones hold around 16%. As for treatment: randomized to nivolumab then ipilimumab (arm A) or the reverse (arm B). The data belong to a study of sequential checkpoint blockade in melanoma. About the research overall: Each arm's sequence ended with maintenance nivolumab.

The gene calls are TRBV4-1 and TRBJ2-1; 8 bases are a match to TRBD1. The source material was CD8+ T cells sorted from blood (inferred from file names), sampled from a patient given nivolumab and ipilimumab in sequence. This receptor was taken from a human donor with melanoma. CDR3 protein: CASSQGGRDRYNEQFF. CDR3 DNA: TGCGCCAGCAGCCAAGGGGGCCGGGACAGGTACAATGAGCAGTTCTTC.